The clone carrying this T cell receptor (beta chain) was detected once. Its antigen is unidentified. The junction had 4 bases not matched to a gene; V was cut back by 4 bases and J by 4 bases. From germline, CDR1 is SGHNT and CDR2 YENEEA. This CDR3 contains 13 residues. This entry comes from a study of OX40 agonist ivuxolimab in advanced cancers. Study outcomes and limitations: Among the nonresponders, some also had low normalized T-cell clonal expansion.

Assay used: immunoSEQ multiplex PCR; TCRdb lists only in-frame clones, some missing. Among 70,000 or so clones, about 90% were seen once, and the ten largest hold around 0.73%. The chain carries TRBV11-3 and TRBJ2-7; TRBD2 aligns across 7 bases. The source of this sequence is an adult with an advanced solid tumor such as melanoma, head and neck, liver or kidney cancer. This specimen was CD4+ or CD8+ T cells sorted from blood, taken in a trial of the OX40 agonist ivuxolimab. DNA of the CDR3: TGTGCCAGCAGCTCCTCGGGGGGTTACGAGCAGTACTTC. Residues: CASSSSGGYEQYF. Based on the CDR3 plus reference TRBV11-3 and TRBJ2-7, the full variable domain is EAGVVQSPRYKIIEKKQPVAFWCNPISGHNTLYWYLQNLGQGPELLIRYENEEAVDDSQLPKDRFSAERLKGVDSTLKIQPAELGDSAVYLCASSSSGGYEQYFGPGTRLTVT.